The present T cell receptor (beta chain) was sequenced within a study of CD8+ T cells in alopecia areata. Overall study context: Dosing with tofacitinib proceeded for 6 to 18 months, followed by 6 months off drug.

The V gene's germline CDR1 is SGHRS and CDR2 YFSETQ. The trim removed 4 bases at V and 0 bases at J, leaving 8 bases unmatched. This CDR3 spans 17 amino acids. Samples from alopecia areata patients were lesional scalp punch biopsies and peripheral blood. General observations from the study: More clonal than normal scalp was lesional scalp, particularly alopecia totalis/universalis. Patients shared TCRs less clearly than mice did, possibly owing to HLA.

In each case, RNA was isolated and then reverse transcribed into cDNA as the sequencing template. TCRdb keeps only in-frame clones here, not all; method: immunoSEQ multiplex PCR. The sample holds approximately 7,500 clones, around 69% seen once. Details on this clone: Its specificity is not known.

This TCR was sampled from a human donor with alopecia areata. The chain recombines TRBV5-1 with TRBJ2-2; 8 bases are a match to TRBD2. The sequenced sample was skin, obtained at week 0. The CDR3: CASSDRTGGTNTGELFF. CDR3 nucleotide sequence: TGCGCCAGCAGCGACCGAACGGGGGGGACGAACACCGGGGAGCTGTTTTTT.